This TCR beta chain was recovered during a study of blood T cell repertoires in COVID-19. How the authors handled the data: From reference gene primer amplification, estimates of nucleated cell counts were derived. Method: immunoSEQ multiplex PCR; TCRdb's copy keeps in-frame clones and lacks some. From that table come the V and J calls and clone size; the DNA was used to work out D and trimming. Of some 220,000 clones in the sample, about nine tenths were seen once. Recruits, aged about 18 to 95 years, lived in under 25 US areas. CDR1 and CDR2 from the germline V gene are SGDLS and YYNGEE. Trimming removed 0 bases at V and 1 base at J, with 4 bases between. CDR3 size: 13 residues.

The origin of this receptor is a woman aged 40-49 years with acute COVID-19. Material: PBMCs or T cells enriched from blood (not recorded which). V usage is TRBV9 and J usage is TRBJ2-5; no definite D call. The CDR3: CASSVAVQETQYF. CDR3 coding DNA: TGTGCCAGCAGCGTAGCCGTCCAAGAGACCCAGTACTTC. Drawing the rest from reference TRBV9 and TRBJ2-5, the complete variable domain is DSGVTQTPKHLITATGQRVTLRCSPRSGDLSVYWYQQSLDQGLQFLIQYYNGEERAKGNILERFSAQQFPDLHSELNLSSLELGDSALYFCASSVAVQETQYFGPGTRLLVL.